Sequencing of this T cell receptor beta chain was carried out in a study of control samples from healthy donors and cancer patients (dated by TCRdb to about 2020). The CDR3 spans 14 residues, from the cysteine through the phenylalanine. Of all the DNA, just the CDR3 is kept, 42 bases in frame from base 1. The germline ends are 10 bases apart after V is trimmed by 2 bases and J by 2 bases. In the germline V gene (reference sequence), CDR1 corresponds to GTSNPN and CDR2 to SVGIG. Concerning this clone itself: Its antigen remains unidentified. No clone much larger than this one lies a single base away; base qualities are absent.

Library prep was done by the immunoSEQ multiplex PCR assay. Entries here come from immuneACCESS through TCRdb and include only in-frame sequences with V and J called. Some clones fail to appear in such tables; in the studies checked, an unresolved V gene covers under half of the shortfall, and the cause of the remainder is unknown. In this sample the table shows some 100,000 clones, around 80% of which occur a single time. More than 9% of the sample is held by the ten biggest clonotypes. Sequencing was carried out using blood. The rearranged chain carries TRBV30 and TRBJ1-5; there is no confident call for the D gene. The clonotype originates from a young woman in good health. The CDR3 protein sequence reads: CAWSLGLGNQPQHF. The nucleotides read TGTGCCTGGAGTTTGGGTTTAGGCAATCAGCCCCAGCATTTT. Outside the CDR3, residues come from the reference TRBV30 and TRBJ1-5 proteins, so the full variable domain is: SQTIHQWPATLVQPVGSPLSLECTVEGTSNPNLYWYRQAAGRGLQLLFYSVGIGQISSEVPQNLSASRPQDRQFILSSKKLLLSDSGFYLCAWSLGLGNQPQHFGDGTRLSIL.